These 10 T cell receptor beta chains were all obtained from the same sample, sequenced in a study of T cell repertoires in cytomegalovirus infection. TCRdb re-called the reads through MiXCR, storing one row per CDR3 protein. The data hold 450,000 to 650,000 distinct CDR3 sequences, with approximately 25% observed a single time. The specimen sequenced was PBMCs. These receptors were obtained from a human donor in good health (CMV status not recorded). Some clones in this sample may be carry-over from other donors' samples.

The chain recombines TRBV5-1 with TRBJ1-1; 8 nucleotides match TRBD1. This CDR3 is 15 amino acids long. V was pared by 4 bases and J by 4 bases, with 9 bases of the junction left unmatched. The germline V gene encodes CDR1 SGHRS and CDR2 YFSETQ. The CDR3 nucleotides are TGCGCCAGCAGCCTATGGACAGGGAGGGGCACTGAAGCTTTCTTT. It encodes CASSLWTGRGTEAFF.

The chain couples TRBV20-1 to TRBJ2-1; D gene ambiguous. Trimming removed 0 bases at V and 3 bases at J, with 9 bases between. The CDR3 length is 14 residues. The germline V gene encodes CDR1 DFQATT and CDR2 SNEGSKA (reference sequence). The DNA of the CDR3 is TGCAGTGCTAGAGATGACCTCCTCTACAATGAGCAGTTCTTC. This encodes CSARDDLLYNEQFF.

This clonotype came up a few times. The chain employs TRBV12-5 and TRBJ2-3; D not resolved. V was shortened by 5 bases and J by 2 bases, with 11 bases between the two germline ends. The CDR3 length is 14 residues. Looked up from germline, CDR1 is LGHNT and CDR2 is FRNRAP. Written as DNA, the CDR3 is TGTGCTAGTGGTCGTCCCCTTAACACAGATACGCAGTATTTT. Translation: CASGRPLNTDTQYF.

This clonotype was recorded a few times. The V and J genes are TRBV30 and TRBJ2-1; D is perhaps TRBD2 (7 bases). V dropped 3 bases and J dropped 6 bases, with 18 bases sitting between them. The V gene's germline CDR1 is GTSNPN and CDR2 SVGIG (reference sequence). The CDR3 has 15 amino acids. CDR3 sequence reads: CAWSEGEGGFNEQFF. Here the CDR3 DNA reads TGTGCCTGGAGCGAGGGGGAGGGCGGCTTCAATGAGCAGTTCTTC.

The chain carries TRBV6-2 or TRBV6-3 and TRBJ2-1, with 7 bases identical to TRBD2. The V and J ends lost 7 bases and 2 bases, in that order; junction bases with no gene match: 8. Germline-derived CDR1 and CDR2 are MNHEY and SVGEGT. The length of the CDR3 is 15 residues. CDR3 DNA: TGTGCCAGCACCCGCGGCGGGAGTGCCTACAATGAGCAGTTCTTC. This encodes CASTRGGSAYNEQFF.

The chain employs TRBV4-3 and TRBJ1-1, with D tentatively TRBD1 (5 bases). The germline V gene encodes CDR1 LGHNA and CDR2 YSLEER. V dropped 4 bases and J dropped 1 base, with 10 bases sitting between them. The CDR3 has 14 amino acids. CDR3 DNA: TGCGCCAGCAGCCGGGGGGTGGGGAACACTGAAGCTTTCTTT. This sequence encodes CASSRGVGNTEAFF.

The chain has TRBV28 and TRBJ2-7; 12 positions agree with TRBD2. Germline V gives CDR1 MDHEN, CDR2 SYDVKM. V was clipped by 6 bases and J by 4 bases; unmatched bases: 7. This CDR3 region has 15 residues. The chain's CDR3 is CASSNLAGGLYEQYF. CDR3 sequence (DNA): TGTGCCAGCAGCAATCTAGCGGGAGGGTTGTACGAGCAGTACTTC.

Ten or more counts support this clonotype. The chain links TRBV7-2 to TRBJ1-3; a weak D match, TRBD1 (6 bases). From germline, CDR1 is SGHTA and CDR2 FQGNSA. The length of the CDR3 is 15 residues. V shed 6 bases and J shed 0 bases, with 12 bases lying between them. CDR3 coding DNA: TGTGCCAGCAGTCAAGGGGGGGGCTCTGGAAACACCATATATTTT. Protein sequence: CASSQGGGSGNTIYF.

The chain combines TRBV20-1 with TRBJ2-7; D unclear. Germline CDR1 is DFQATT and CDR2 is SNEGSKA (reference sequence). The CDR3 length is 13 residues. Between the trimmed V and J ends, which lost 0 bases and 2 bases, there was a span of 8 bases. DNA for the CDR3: TGCAGTGCTAGAGATGGTTCGGCCTACGAGCAGTACTTC. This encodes CSARDGSAYEQYF.

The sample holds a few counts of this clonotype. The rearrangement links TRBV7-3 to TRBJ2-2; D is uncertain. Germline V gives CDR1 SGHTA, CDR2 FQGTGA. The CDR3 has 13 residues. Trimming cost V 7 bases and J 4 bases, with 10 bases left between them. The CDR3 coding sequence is TGTGCCAGCACCCTCTATGCCACCGGGGAGCTGTTTTTT. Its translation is CASTLYATGELFF.